A single sample is the source of the 13 T cell receptor beta chains below, sequenced in a study of T cell responses to AZD1222 COVID-19 vaccine. Repertoires were generated with immunoSEQ multiplex PCR, while TCRdb's copy carries only in-frame clones and drops some. This sample has more than 150,000 clones, with more than 85% found just once. This specimen consisted of peripheral blood, obtained on day 0 of AZD1222 vaccination. The receptors come from an adult in good health.

This chain connects TRBV5-1 to TRBJ2-5; 8 nucleotides line up with TRBD2. V shed 1 base and J 5 bases; nucleotides not matched to a gene: 4. The CDR3 has 14 residues. Germline-derived CDR1 and CDR2 are SGHRS and YFSETQ. This CDR3 is CASSLSGSGETQYF. The CDR3 DNA is TGCGCCAGCAGCTTGAGCGGGAGTGGGGAGACCCAGTACTTC.

The chain links TRBV24-1 to TRBJ2-1; D is possibly TRBD2 (6 bases). The CDR3 spans 16 residues. Trimming took 2 bases from V and 3 from J, leaving 13 bases between them. Per the germline V gene, CDR1 is KGHDR and CDR2 is SFDVKD. The CDR3 sequence: CATSDWGTGDYNEQFF. The CDR3 bases are TGTGCCACCAGTGATTGGGGGACTGGGGACTACAATGAGCAGTTCTTC.

The V and J genes are TRBV2 and TRBJ2-3; 12 bases fit TRBD2. CDR1 is SNHLY and CDR2 is FYNNEI in the germline V gene. Germline trimming cut 5 bases from V and 5 bases from J; bases unmatched to any gene: 11. The CDR3 consists of 17 residues. CDR3 coding DNA: TGTGCCAGCAGTCTCCAGACTAGCGGGGGAGCGGGAGATACGCAGTATTTT. The encoded protein is CASSLQTSGGAGDTQYF.

The J gene is TRBJ2-7, the V gene TRBV27; 7 positions agree with TRBD1. There are 13 residues in the CDR3. V lost 3 bases and J lost 2; bases outside the gene matches: 1. CDR1 and CDR2 from the germline V gene are MNHEY and SMNVEV (reference sequence). The DNA of the CDR3 is TGTGCCAGCAGTTTCGGGACAGCCTACGAGCAGTACTTC. Translated: CASSFGTAYEQYF.

The chain couples TRBV12-3 or TRBV12-4 to TRBJ1-6; 7 bases match TRBD1. Losses at the gene ends were 7 bases for V and 9 bases for J; bases not matched to a gene: 6. The CDR3 spans 13 residues. The CDR3 loop reads CASKGAWGSPLHF. CDR3 nucleotides: TGTGCCAGCAAGGGGGCTTGGGGTTCACCCCTCCACTTT.

The rearrangement joins TRBV19 to TRBJ2-7; 7 nucleotides agree with TRBD2. The CDR3 extends over 14 amino acids. Germline lookup yields CDR1 LNHDA and CDR2 SQIVND (reference sequence). Trimming at V came to 7 bases and at J to 5 bases, leaving 11 bases not matched to a gene. This CDR3 is CASNFGGREDEQYF. CDR3 coding DNA: TGTGCCAGTAATTTCGGCGGGAGAGAGGACGAGCAGTACTTC.

The chain has TRBV7-3 and TRBJ2-3, with D perhaps TRBD2 (5 bases). Trimming shortened V by 1 base and J by 5 bases, and 16 bases separated the two germline ends. CDR3 length: 16 residues. Germline CDR1 is SGHTA and CDR2 is FQGTGA. For the CDR3, the DNA is TGTGCCAGCAGCTTAAGGCCGGGAAACGGACGAGATACGCAGTATTTT. Amino acids: CASSLRPGNGRDTQYF.

J is TRBJ1-3 and V is TRBV13, with D maybe TRBD1 (5 bases). Per the germline V gene, CDR1 is PRHDT and CDR2 is FYEKMQ (reference sequence). There are 19 residues in the CDR3. Trimming left V 5 bases short and J 3 bases short, with 26 bases between. The CDR3 nucleotides read TGTGCCAGCAGCCCCATTATTCGGGACGGATACCTGGATGGAAACACCATATATTTT. Translated, it gives CASSPIIRDGYLDGNTIYF.

V is TRBV27 and J is TRBJ2-7; TRBD1 is a possible D gene (6 bases). Trimming pared 4 bases from V and 0 bases from J, leaving 10 bases between. CDR1 and CDR2 from the germline V gene are MNHEY and SMNVEV (reference sequence). The CDR3 is made up of 14 amino acids. This CDR3 is CASSSVGASYEQYF. CDR3 in DNA: TGTGCCAGCAGTTCGGTGGGGGCCTCCTACGAGCAGTACTTC.

The V gene is TRBV7-6, the J gene TRBJ2-1, with 8 bases fitting TRBD2. J was trimmed by 0 bases and V by 5 bases; bases with no gene match: 6. Germline loops: CDR1 SGHVS, CDR2 FNYEAQ. The CDR3 totals 16 residues. In DNA, the CDR3 is TGTGCCAGCAGCCGGGGGGGGAGATCCTCCTACAATGAGCAGTTCTTC. Protein sequence: CASSRGGRSSYNEQFF.

This sequence joins TRBV6-5 and TRBJ2-2; D is undetermined. There are 12 residues in the CDR3. V lost 1 base to trimming and J lost 6 bases, with 3 bases between them. Per germline, CDR1 MNHEY and CDR2 SVGAGI. The CDR3 DNA is TGTGCCAGCAGTTACTGGTCCGGGGAGCTGTTTTTT. Protein: CASSYWSGELFF.

This clone turned up a few times. CDR3 DNA sequence: TGTGCCACCAGTGAGAGAACGGGAGTCGAGCAGTACTTC. Translated: CATSERTGVEQYF. V usage is TRBV24-1 and J usage is TRBJ2-7; perhaps TRBD2 as D (6 bases). V lost 4 bases to trimming and J lost 6 bases, with 12 bases between them. From germline, CDR1 is KGHDR and CDR2 SFDVKD. CDR3 length: 13 amino acids.

The chain combines TRBV11-3 with TRBJ2-1; TRBD2 agrees at 8 bases. The germline V gene has CDR1 SGHNT and CDR2 YENEEA. V shed 5 bases and J 5 bases; nucleotides not matched to a gene: 11. This CDR3 comprises 16 residues. The chain's CDR3 is CASSIGAAGVHNEQFF. The CDR3 DNA reads as TGTGCCAGCAGCATCGGGGCAGCGGGAGTGCACAATGAGCAGTTCTTC.